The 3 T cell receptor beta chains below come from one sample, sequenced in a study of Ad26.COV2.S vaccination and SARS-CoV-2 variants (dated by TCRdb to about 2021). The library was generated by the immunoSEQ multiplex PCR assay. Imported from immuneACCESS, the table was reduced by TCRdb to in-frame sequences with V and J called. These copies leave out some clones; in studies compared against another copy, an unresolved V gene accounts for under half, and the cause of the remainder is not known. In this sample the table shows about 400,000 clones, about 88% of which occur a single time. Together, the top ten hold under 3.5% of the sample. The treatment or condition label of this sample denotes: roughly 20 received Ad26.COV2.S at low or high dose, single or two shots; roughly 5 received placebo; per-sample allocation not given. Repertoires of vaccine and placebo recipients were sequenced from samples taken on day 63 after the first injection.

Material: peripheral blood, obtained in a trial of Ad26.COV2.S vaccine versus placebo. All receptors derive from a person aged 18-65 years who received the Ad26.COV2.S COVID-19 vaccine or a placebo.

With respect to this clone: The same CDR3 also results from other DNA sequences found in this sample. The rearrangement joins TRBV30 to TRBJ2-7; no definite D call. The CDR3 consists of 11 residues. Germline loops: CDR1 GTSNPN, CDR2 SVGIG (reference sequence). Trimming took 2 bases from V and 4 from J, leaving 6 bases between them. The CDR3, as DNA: TGTGCCTGGAGTAGAAGTTACGAGCAGTACTTC. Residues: CAWSRSYEQYF.

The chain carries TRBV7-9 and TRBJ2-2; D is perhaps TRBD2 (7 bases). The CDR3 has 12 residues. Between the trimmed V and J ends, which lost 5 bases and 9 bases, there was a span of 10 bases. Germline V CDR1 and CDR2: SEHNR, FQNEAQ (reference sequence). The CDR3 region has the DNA TGTGCCAGCAGCCGGGGGGCCAGGGAGCTGTTTTTT. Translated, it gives CASSRGARELFF. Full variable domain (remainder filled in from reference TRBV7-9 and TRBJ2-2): DTGVSQNPRHKITKRGQNVTFRCDPISEHNRLYWYRQTLGQGPEFLTYFQNEAQLEKSRLLSDRFSAERPKGSFSTLEIQRTEQGDSAMYLCASSRGARELFFGEGSRLTVL.

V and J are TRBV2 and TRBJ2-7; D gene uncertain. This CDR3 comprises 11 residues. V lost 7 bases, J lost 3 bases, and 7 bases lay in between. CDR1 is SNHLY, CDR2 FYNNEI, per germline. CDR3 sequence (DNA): TGTGCCAGCAAAACTTACTACGAGCAGTACTTC. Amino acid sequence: CASKTYYEQYF.